This TCR beta chain came from a study of PD-L1 blockade in urothelial cancer. Across the study: Study patients had been treated with 0 to 3 previous chemotherapy regimens. The study recovered a median of 141,255 T cells per blood sample.

Study findings and constraints: Tumor-associated TCR clones expanded more in blood at 3 weeks in patients with durable benefit.

The CDR3 contains 13 residues. Trimming left V 1 base short and J 3 bases short, with 7 bases between. From germline, CDR1 is SGHDT and CDR2 YYEEEE. Of note for this clone: No antigen is known for it.

Every PCR was spiked with synthetic TCR analog templates. This table comes from immunoSEQ multiplex PCR, and its TCRdb copy is limited to in-frame clones, with some not included. The table lists 50,000 or so clones, 84% of them singletons. The sample in question was PBMCs, obtained around atezolizumab (anti-PD-L1) treatment. The chain is built from TRBV5-6 and TRBJ2-5, with D uncertain. The sequence was collected from a man aged 40-50 years with urothelial cancer. The CDR3 DNA is TGTGCCAGCAGCTTGAGTCAGGAAGAGACCCAGTACTTC. Amino acids: CASSLSQEETQYF.